This T cell receptor (beta chain) emerged from a study of T cells in Graves' hyperthyroidism and ophthalmopathy. Germline V CDR1 and CDR2: LNHDA, SQIVND (reference sequence). V gave up 5 bases and J gave up 8 bases; unmatched junction bases: 4. This CDR3 has 12 amino acids. It was RNA transcripts that yielded the amplified TCR beta CDR3 regions. In the first-round RT-PCR of the TCR CDR3, the HTBI primer set was used. A single record per CDR3 protein comes from TCRdb applying MiXCR to the multiplex PCR reads. The sample records fewer than 600,000 distinct CDR3 sequences, roughly 14% being singletons. The receptor was isolated from a woman aged 18-30 years with Graves' hyperthyroidism. Material for sequencing was blood. The chain uses TRBV19 and TRBJ2-3; 7 positions match TRBD2. In DNA form, the CDR3 reads TGTGCCAGTAGTCTAGCGGTCGCTACGCAGTATTTT. This translates into CASSLAVATQYF.